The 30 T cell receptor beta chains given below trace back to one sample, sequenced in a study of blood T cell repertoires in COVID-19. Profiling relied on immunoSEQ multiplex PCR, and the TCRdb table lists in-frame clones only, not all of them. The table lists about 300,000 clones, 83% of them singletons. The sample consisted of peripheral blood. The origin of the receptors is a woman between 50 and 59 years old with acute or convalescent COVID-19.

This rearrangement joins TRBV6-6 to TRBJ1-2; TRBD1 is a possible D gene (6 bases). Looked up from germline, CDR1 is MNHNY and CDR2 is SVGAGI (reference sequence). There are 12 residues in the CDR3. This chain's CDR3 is CAISNRADGYTF. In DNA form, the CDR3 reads TGTGCGATCAGTAACAGGGCCGATGGCTACACCTTC.

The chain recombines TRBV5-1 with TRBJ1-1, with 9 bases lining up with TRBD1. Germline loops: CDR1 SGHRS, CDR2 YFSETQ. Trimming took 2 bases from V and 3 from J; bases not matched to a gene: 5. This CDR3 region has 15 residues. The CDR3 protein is CASSFGTGLDTEAFF. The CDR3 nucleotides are TGCGCCAGCAGCTTCGGGACAGGGCTGGACACTGAAGCTTTCTTT.

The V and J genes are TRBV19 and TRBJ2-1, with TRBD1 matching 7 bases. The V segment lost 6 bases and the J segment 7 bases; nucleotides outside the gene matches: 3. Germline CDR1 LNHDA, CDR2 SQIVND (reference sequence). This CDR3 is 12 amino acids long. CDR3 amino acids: CASRRGRNEQFF. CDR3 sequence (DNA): TGTGCCAGTAGGAGGGGGCGGAATGAGCAGTTCTTC. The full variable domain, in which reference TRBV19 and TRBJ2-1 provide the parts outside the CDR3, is DGGITQSPKYLFRKEGQNVTLSCEQNLNHDAMYWYRQDPGQGLRLIYYSQIVNDFQKGDIAEGYSVSREKKESFPLTVTSAQKNPTAFYLCASRRGRNEQFFGPGTRLTVL.

DNA of the CDR3: TGCGCCAGCAGCTTGGCCGGGGACAGGGGGCAGACCCAGCATTTT. Encoded protein: CASSLAGDRGQTQHF. This sequence joins TRBV5-1 and TRBJ1-5; TRBD1 matches at 12 bases. The V gene's germline CDR1 is SGHRS and CDR2 YFSETQ. V lost 0 bases and J lost 11; bases outside the gene matches: 6. The CDR3 sequence is 15 residues long.

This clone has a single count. The chain's CDR3 is CASSQDRTSGMMPYEQYF. The CDR3 DNA sequence: TGTGCCAGCAGCCAAGATCGAACTAGCGGGATGATGCCCTACGAGCAGTACTTC. The chain couples TRBV3-1 (or the pseudogene TRBV3-2) to TRBJ2-7, with TRBD2 matching 10 bases. This CDR3 contains 18 residues. The V segment lost 0 bases and the J segment 2 bases; nucleotides outside the gene matches: 10. In germline, CDR1 is LGHDT, CDR2 YNNKEL (reference sequence).

The CDR3 sequence: CASPRHAGLRQPQHF. CDR3 sequence (DNA): TGTGCCAGCCCGAGGCATGCAGGGTTAAGGCAGCCCCAGCATTTT. This rearrangement joins TRBV9 to TRBJ1-5, with D perhaps matching TRBD1 (5 bases). The CDR3 has 15 amino acids. Trimming pared 7 bases from V and 7 bases from J, leaving 21 bases between. Per germline, CDR1 SGDLS and CDR2 YYNGEE.

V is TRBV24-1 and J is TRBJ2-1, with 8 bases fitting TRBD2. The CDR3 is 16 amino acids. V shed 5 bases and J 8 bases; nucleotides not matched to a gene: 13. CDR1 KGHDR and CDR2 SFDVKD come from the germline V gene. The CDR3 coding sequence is TGTGCCACCAGTGTTTCGGGGGGGCCTCTTGGGGATGAGCAGTTCTTC. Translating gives CATSVSGGPLGDEQFF.

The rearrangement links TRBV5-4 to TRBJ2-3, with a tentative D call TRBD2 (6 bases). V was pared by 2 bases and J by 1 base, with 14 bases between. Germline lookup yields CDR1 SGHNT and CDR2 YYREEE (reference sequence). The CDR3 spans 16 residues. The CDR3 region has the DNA TGTGCCAGCAGCTTCTCTGGCCAGCGGGGCACAGATACGCAGTATTTT. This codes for CASSFSGQRGTDTQYF. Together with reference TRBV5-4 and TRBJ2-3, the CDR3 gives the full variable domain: ETGVTQSPTHLIKTRGQQVTLRCSSQSGHNTVSWYQQALGQGPQFIFQYYREEENGRGNFPPRFSGLQFPNYSSELNVNALELDDSALYLCASSFSGQRGTDTQYFGPGTRLTVL.

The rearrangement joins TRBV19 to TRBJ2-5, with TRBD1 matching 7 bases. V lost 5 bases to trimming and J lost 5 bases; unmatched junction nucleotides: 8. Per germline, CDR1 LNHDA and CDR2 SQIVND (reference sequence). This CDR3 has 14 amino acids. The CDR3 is CASSSTGVRETQYF. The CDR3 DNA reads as TGTGCCAGTAGTTCCACAGGGGTAAGGGAGACCCAGTACTTC.

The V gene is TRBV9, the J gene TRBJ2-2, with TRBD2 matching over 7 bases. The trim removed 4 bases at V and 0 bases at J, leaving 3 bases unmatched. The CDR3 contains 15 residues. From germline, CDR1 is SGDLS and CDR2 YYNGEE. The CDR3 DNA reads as TGTGCCAGCAGCTCGGGACTAACGAACACCGGGGAGCTGTTTTTT. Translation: CASSSGLTNTGELFF. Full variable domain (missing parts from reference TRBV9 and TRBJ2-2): DSGVTQTPKHLITATGQRVTLRCSPRSGDLSVYWYQQSLDQGLQFLIQYYNGEERAKGNILERFSAQQFPDLHSELNLSSLELGDSALYFCASSSGLTNTGELFFGEGSRLTVL.

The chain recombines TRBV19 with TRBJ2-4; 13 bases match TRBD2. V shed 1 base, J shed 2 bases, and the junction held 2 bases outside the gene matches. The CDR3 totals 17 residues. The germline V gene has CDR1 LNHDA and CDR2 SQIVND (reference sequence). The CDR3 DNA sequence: TGTGCCAGTAGTATAGGGACTAGCGGGAGAACCAAAAACATTCAGTACTTC. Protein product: CASSIGTSGRTKNIQYF.

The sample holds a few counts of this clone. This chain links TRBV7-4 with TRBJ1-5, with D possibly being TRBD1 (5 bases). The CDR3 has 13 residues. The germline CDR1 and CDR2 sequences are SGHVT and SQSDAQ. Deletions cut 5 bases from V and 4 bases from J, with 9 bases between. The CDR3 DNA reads TGTGCCAGCAGCCAACGGGGGAATCAGCCCCAGCATTTT. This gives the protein CASSQRGNQPQHF.

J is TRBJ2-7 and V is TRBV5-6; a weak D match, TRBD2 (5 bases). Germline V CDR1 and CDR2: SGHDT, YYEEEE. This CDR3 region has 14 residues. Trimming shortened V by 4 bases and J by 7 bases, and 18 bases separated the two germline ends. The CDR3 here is CASSGRTGSREQYF. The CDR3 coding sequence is TGTGCCAGCAGCGGGCGGACTGGCTCGAGGGAGCAGTACTTC.

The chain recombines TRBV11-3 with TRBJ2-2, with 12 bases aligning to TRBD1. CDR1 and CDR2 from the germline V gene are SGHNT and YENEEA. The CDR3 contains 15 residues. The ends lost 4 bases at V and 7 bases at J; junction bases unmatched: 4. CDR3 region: CASSSGQGANGELFF. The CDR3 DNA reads TGTGCCAGCAGCTCGGGACAGGGGGCGAACGGGGAGCTGTTTTTT. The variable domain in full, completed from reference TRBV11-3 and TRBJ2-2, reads EAGVVQSPRYKIIEKKQPVAFWCNPISGHNTLYWYLQNLGQGPELLIRYENEEAVDDSQLPKDRFSAERLKGVDSTLKIQPAELGDSAVYLCASSSGQGANGELFFGEGSRLTVL.

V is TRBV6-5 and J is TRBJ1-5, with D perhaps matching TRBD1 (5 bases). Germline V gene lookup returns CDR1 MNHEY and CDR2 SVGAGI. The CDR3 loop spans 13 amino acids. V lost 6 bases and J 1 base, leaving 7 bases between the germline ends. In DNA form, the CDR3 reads TGTGCCAGCAGGCGACAGAGCAATCAGCCCCAGCATTTT. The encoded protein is CASRRQSNQPQHF.

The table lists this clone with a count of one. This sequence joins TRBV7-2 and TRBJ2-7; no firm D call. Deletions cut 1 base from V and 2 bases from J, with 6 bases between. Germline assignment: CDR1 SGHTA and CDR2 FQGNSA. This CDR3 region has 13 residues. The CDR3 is CASSLGRAYEQYF. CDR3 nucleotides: TGTGCCAGCAGCTTAGGTCGAGCCTACGAGCAGTACTTC.

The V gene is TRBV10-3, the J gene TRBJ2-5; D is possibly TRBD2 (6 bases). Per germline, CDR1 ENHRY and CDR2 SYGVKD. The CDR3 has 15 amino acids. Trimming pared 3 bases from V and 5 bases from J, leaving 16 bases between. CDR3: CAISDGAGSRETQYF. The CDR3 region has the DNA TGTGCCATCAGTGATGGGGCGGGGTCGAGGGAGACCCAGTACTTC.

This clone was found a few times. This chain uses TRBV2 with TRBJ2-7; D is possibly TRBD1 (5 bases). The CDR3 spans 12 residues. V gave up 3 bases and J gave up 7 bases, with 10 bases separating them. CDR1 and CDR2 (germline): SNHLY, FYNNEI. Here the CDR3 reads CASSDAGKEQYF. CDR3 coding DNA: TGTGCCAGCAGTGATGCAGGGAAGGAGCAGTACTTC.

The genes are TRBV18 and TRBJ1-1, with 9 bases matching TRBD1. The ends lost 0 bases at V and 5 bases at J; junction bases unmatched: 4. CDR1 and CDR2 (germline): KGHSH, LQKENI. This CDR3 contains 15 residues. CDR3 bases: TGTGCCAGCTCACCACCAGATGACAGGGGGACTGAAGCTTTCTTT. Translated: CASSPPDDRGTEAFF.

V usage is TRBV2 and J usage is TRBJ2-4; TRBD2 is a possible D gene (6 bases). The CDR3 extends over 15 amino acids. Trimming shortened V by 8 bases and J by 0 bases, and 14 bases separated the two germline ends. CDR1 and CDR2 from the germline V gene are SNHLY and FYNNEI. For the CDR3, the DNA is TGTGCCAGCGGGAGGCCGGGACTAGCCAAAAACATTCAGTACTTC. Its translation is CASGRPGLAKNIQYF.

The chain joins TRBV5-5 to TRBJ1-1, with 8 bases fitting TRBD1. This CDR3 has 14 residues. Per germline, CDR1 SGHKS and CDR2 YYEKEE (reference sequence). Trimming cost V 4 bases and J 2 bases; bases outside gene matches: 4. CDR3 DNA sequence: TGTGCCAGCAGCGAGACAGGGGTCAACACTGAAGCTTTCTTT. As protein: CASSETGVNTEAFF.

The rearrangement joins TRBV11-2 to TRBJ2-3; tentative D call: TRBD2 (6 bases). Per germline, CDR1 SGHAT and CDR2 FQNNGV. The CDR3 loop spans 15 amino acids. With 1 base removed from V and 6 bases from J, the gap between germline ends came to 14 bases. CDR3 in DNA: TGTGCCAGCAGCTTAGTTGGGGGGATCGGGGATACGCAGTATTTT. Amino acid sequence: CASSLVGGIGDTQYF.

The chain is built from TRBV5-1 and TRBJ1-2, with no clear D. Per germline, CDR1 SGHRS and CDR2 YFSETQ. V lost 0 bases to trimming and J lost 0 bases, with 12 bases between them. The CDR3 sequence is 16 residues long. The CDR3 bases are TGCGCCAGCAGCTTGGCTTCCCAGGCGACTAACTATGGCTACACCTTC. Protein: CASSLASQATNYGYTF.

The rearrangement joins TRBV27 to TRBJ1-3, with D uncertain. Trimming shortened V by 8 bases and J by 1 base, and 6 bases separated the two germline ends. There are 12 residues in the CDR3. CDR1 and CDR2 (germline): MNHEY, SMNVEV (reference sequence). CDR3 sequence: CASRESGNTIYF. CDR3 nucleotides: TGTGCCAGCCGGGAGTCTGGAAACACCATATATTTT.

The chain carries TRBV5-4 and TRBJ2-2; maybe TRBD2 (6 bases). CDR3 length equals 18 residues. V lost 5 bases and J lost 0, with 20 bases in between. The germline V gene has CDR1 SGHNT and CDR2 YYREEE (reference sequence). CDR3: CASSLDLGRGTNTGELFF. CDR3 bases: TGTGCCAGCAGTCTCGACTTAGGGCGGGGAACGAACACCGGGGAGCTGTTTTTT.

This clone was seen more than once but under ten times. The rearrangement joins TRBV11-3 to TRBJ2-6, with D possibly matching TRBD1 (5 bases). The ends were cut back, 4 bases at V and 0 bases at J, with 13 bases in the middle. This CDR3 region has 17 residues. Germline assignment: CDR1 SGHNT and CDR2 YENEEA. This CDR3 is CASSSDPGPSGANVLTF. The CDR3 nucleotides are TGTGCCAGCAGCTCGGACCCAGGGCCCTCTGGGGCCAACGTCCTGACTTTC.

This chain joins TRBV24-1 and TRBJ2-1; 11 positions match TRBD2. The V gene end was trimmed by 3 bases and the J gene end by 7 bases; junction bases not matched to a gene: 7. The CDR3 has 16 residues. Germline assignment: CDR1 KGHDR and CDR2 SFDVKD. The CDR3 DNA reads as TGTGCCACCAGTGATAGTAGCGGGGGGGCAATAAATGAGCAGTTCTTC. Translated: CATSDSSGGAINEQFF.

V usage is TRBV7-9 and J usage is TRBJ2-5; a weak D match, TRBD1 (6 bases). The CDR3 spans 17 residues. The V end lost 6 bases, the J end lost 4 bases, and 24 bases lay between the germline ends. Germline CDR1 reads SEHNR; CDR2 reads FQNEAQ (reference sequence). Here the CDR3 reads CASRPPRQASQGETQYF. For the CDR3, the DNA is TGTGCCAGCAGGCCGCCGAGACAGGCTTCCCAGGGAGAGACCCAGTACTTC.

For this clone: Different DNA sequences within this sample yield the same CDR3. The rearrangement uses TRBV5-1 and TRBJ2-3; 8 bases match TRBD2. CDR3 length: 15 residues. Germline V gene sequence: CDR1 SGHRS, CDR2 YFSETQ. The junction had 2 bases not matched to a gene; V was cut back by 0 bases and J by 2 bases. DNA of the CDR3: TGCGCCAGCAGCTTGGGAGCGGGAGTCACAGATACGCAGTATTTT. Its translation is CASSLGAGVTDTQYF.

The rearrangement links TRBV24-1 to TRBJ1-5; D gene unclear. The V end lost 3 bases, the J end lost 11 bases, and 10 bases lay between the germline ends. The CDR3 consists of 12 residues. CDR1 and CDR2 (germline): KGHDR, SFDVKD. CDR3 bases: TGTGCCACCAGTGATGCGGCCGGGACCCAGCATTTT. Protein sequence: CATSDAAGTQHF.